The rows below give T cell receptor beta chains drawn from one sample of a study of T cell changes during pregnancy in multiple sclerosis. Repertoires were generated with immunoSEQ multiplex PCR, while TCRdb's copy carries only in-frame clones and drops some. The profile shows 33,000 or so clones, around nine tenths of them singletons. The sequenced sample was CD8+ T cells from peripheral blood mononuclear cells, obtained in the second trimester of pregnancy. These receptors originate from a female donor with multiple sclerosis, enrolled in a pregnancy study. The CDR3 runs from the conserved cysteine through the conserved F or W. The D gene is left open where the match is weak. Some rows mark clone size as missing; the rest say once, few, many or name a class of expanded clone.

>TRBD1|TRBV19|TRBJ1-5|once
CASSGPTRGDYQPQHF
>TRBD2|TRBV7-3|TRBJ2-1|.
CASSLVAGGRGNEQFF
>TRBD2|TRBV9|TRBJ2-5|.
CASSVAGGETQYF
>.|TRBV5-6|TRBJ2-1|.
CASSLNGGSDNEQFF
>.|TRBV25-1|TRBJ1-2|.
CASSEGLHYGYTF
>TRBD2|TRBV4-3|TRBJ2-7|.
CASSQGGGSGNEQYF
>.|TRBV28|TRBJ2-7|.
CASSLGVKQYF
>TRBD2|TRBV27|TRBJ2-7|.
CASRKAGSADEQYF
>.|TRBV30|TRBJ2-3|.
CAWSVTGWDTQYF
>TRBD2|TRBV29-1|TRBJ2-1|.
CSVVPGLAGGSYNEQFF
>.|TRBV21-1|TRBJ2-3|.
CASSKEGFRLGLAEGTDTQYF
>.|TRBV19|TRBJ2-3|.
CASSPLGGLNPYTQYF
>TRBD1|TRBV4-2|TRBJ2-3|.
CASSQPEDRGSTDTQYF
>.|TRBV6-5|TRBJ2-1|.
CASNSLENPYNEQFF
>TRBD2|TRBV7-2|TRBJ2-7|.
CASSLVAGAPEQYF
>.|TRBV4-1|TRBJ2-7|.
CASSQASGGPYEQYF
>.|TRBV6-5|TRBJ2-7|.
CASSYSPSSYEQYF
>.|TRBV6-4|TRBJ2-3|.
CASSESGGSTDTQYF
>.|TRBV27|TRBJ2-7|few
CASSLSRRREQYF